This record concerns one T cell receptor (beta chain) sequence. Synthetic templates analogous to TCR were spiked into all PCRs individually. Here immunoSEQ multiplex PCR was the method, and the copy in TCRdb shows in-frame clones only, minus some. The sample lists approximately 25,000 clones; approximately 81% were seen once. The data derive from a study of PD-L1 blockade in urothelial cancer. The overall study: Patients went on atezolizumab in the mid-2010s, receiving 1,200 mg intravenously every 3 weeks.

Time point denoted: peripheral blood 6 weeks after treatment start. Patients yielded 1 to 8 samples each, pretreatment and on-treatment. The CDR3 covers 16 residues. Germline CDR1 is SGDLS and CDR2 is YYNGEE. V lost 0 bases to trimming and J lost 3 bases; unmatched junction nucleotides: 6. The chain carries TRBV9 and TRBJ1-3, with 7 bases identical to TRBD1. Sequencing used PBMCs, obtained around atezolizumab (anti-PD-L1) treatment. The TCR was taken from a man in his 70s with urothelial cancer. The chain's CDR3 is CASSVEWTGLGNTIYF. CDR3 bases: TGTGCCAGCAGCGTAGAATGGACAGGCCTTGGAAACACCATATATTTT.